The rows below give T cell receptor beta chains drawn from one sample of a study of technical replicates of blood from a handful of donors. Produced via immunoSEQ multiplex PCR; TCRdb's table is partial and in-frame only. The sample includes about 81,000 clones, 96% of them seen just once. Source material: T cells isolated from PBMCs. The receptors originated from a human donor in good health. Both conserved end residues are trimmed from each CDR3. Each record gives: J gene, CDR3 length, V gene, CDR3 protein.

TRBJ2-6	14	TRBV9	ASSPRHLSGANVLT
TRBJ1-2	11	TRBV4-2	ASSRQGNYGYT
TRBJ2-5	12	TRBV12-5	ASGLAIFRETQY
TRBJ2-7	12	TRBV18	ASSPRTSGYEQY
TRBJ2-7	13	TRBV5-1	ASSLAAGDSYEQY
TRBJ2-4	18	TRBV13	ASSDRTGDLWSGAKNIQY
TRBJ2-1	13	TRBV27	ASSFIPGSTNEQF
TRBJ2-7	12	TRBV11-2	ASSLDPGSYEQY
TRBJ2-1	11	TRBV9	ASSVDFYNEQF
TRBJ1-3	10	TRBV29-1	SAEESRDTIY
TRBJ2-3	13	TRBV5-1	ASSLGGESTDTQY
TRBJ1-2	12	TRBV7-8	ASSSPYRGGGYT
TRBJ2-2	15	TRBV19	ASSGLAGVVGPGELF
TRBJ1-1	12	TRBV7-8	ASSPTGENTEAF
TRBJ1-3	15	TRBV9	ASSVQGTEAFDHTIY
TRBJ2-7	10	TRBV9	ASRDSWAEQY
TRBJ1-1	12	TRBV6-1	ASARVGYDTEAF
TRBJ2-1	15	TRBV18	ASSLTLAGGGYNEQF
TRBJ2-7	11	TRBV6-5	ASRTAALSEQY
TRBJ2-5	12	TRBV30	AWGVASKLETQY
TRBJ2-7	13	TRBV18	ASSPQGQDYYEQY
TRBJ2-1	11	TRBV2	ASLLLAGDEQF
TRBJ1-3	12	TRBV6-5	ASSYRGSGNTIY
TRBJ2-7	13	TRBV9	ASSPLPQGSYEQY
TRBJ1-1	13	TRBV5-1	ASSFRQGSVTEAF
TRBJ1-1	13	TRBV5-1	ASSLAGTGNTEAF
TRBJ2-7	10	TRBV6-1	ASSEVHPEQY
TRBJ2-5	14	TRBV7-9	ASSLSRSRDQETQY
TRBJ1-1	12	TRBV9	ASSPRGGYTEAF
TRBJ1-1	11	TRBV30	AWSISRNTEAF